These 22 T cell receptor beta chains were all obtained from the same sample, sequenced in a study of shared clonotypes between healthy human individuals. TCRdb's copy holds only in-frame clones and misses some; the assay was immunoSEQ multiplex PCR. The sample has some 2,400,000 clones; about 94% are singletons. The specimen was naive CD4+ T cells sorted from blood. The subset is: CD45RA+ positively selected. The source of these receptors is a man between 18 and 29 years old in good health.

There are a few counts of this clone. The same CDR3 can be traced to other DNA sequences in this sample. J is TRBJ2-5 and V is TRBV7-9; possibly TRBD1 for D (6 bases). Germline assignment: CDR1 SEHNR and CDR2 FQNEAQ (reference sequence). Trimming left V 2 bases short and J 5 bases short, with 6 bases between. CDR3 length: 12 residues. CDR3 bases: TGTGCCAGCAGCTTAAGGGGGGAGACCCAGTACTTC. Its protein product is CASSLRGETQYF. Supplemented by reference TRBV7-9 and TRBJ2-5, the full variable domain reads DTGVSQNPRHKITKRGQNVTFRCDPISEHNRLYWYRQTLGQGPEFLTYFQNEAQLEKSRLLSDRFSAERPKGSFSTLEIQRTEQGDSAMYLCASSLRGETQYFGPGTRLLVL.

V gene TRBV9 combines with J gene TRBJ1-6; 12 bases align to TRBD1. The CDR3 totals 19 residues. Germline V CDR1 and CDR2: SGDLS, YYNGEE. With V trimmed by 0 bases and J by 1 base, 5 bases remained unmatched. CDR3 in amino acids: CASSVDRDRGLSYNSPLHF. CDR3 sequence (DNA): TGTGCCAGCAGCGTAGACCGGGACAGGGGGCTATCCTATAATTCACCCCTCCACTTT. Full variable domain (rest looked up from reference TRBV9 and TRBJ1-6): DSGVTQTPKHLITATGQRVTLRCSPRSGDLSVYWYQQSLDQGLQFLIQYYNGEERAKGNILERFSAQQFPDLHSELNLSSLELGDSALYFCASSVDRDRGLSYNSPLHFGNGTRLTVT.

V and J are TRBV10-3 and TRBJ2-7; D might be TRBD1 (6 bases). The germline CDR1 and CDR2 sequences are ENHRY and SYGVKD. V lost 2 bases to trimming and J lost 2 bases, with 16 bases between them. The CDR3 runs 16 residues. The CDR3 DNA follows: TGTGCCATCAGTGAGCCTGGCAGGGGAAGAACCTACGAGCAGTACTTC. It codes for CAISEPGRGRTYEQYF.

This clone is a singleton in its sample. This rearrangement joins TRBV30 to TRBJ1-4; D is uncertain. V was clipped by 3 bases and J by 0 bases, with 11 bases between them. Germline CDR1 and CDR2: GTSNPN and SVGIG (reference sequence). The CDR3 spans 15 residues. CDR3 bases: TGTGCCTGGAGCGAAGAGATGGCAACTAATGAAAAACTGTTTTTT. It specifies CAWSEEMATNEKLFF.

The chain has TRBV7-2 and TRBJ1-3, with 7 bases that match TRBD1. Per the germline V gene, CDR1 is SGHTA and CDR2 is FQGNSA. The length of the CDR3 is 15 residues. Trimming at V came to 4 bases and at J to 7 bases, leaving 10 bases not matched to a gene. The CDR3 DNA sequence: TGTGCCAGCAGCTCGACAGGGAGAATAGAGAACACCATATATTTT. This translates into CASSSTGRIENTIYF.

V usage is TRBV1 and J usage is TRBJ1-4. TRBV1 is labeled a pseudogene. The CDR3 spans 14 residues. CDR3 residues: CTSSHGHEGEKLFF. CDR3 nucleotides: TGCACCAGCAGCCACGGACACGAGGGTGAAAAACTGTTTTTT.

This clone has just one count. The chain carries TRBV5-1 and TRBJ2-7; D might be TRBD2 (7 bases). V was pared by 4 bases and J by 6 bases, with 26 bases between. The CDR3 totals 17 residues. Germline assignment: CDR1 SGHRS and CDR2 YFSETQ. This CDR3 reads CASSLASGGATSSEQYF. The CDR3 nucleotides read TGCGCCAGCAGCCTGGCATCGGGGGGCGCGACATCAAGCGAGCAGTACTTC.

The chain uses TRBV29-1 and TRBJ2-5; 10 nucleotides agree with TRBD1. Germline V gene data show CDR1 as SQVTM and CDR2 as ANQGSEA. The J segment lost 7 bases and the V segment lost 6 bases, leaving 5 bases of the junction unmatched. This CDR3 has 12 residues. The CDR3 DNA is TGCAGCGTGACAGGGGGCCAGGGGACCCAGTACTTC. This codes for CSVTGGQGTQYF.

Turning to this clone: This CDR3 is also generated by other DNA sequences in the sample. The rearrangement joins TRBV7-2 to TRBJ2-7; a weak D match, TRBD1 (6 bases). Trimming removed 5 bases at V and 0 bases at J, with 11 bases between. CDR3 length: 14 amino acids. CDR1 is SGHTA, CDR2 FQGNSA, per germline. CDR3 sequence reads: CASSPGQISYEQYF. The CDR3 nucleotides are TGTGCCAGCAGCCCTGGACAGATCTCCTACGAGCAGTACTTC.

This clone was recorded once. This sequence joins TRBV5-1 and TRBJ1-2, with TRBD1 identical over 7 bases. Per germline, CDR1 SGHRS and CDR2 YFSETQ. The CDR3 runs 12 residues. Trimming cost V 4 bases and J 7 bases; bases outside gene matches: 4. The CDR3 DNA sequence: TGCGCCAGCAGCGGGACAGATGGTGGCTACACCTTC. This codes for CASSGTDGGYTF. Full variable domain (rest looked up from reference TRBV5-1 and TRBJ1-2): KAGVTQTPRYLIKTRGQQVTLSCSPISGHRSVSWYQQTPGQGLQFLFEYFSETQRNKGNFPGRFSGRQFSNSRSEMNVSTLELGDSALYLCASSGTDGGYTFGSGTRLTVV.

This clone was picked up one time. The chain couples TRBV4-3 to TRBJ2-7; D could derive from TRBD1 or TRBD2 (5 bases each). V dropped 0 bases and J dropped 0 bases, with 15 bases sitting between them. CDR3 length equals 17 residues. Looked up from germline, CDR1 is LGHNA and CDR2 is YSLEER. The CDR3 is CASSQEVSGTHSYEQYF. The CDR3 coding sequence is TGCGCCAGCAGCCAAGAAGTTTCCGGGACGCACTCCTACGAGCAGTACTTC.

The chain joins TRBV28 to TRBJ2-5; possible D gene TRBD1, 7 bases. The V gene lost 2 bases and the J gene lost 3 bases, with 10 bases spanning the gap. CDR1 is MDHEN and CDR2 is SYDVKM in the germline V gene. The CDR3 spans 14 residues. Here the CDR3 DNA reads TGTGCCAGCAGTTTAGGGGGGACAGAAGAGACCCAGTACTTC. Translating it yields CASSLGGTEETQYF.

This chain connects TRBV10-3 to TRBJ1-4, with D maybe TRBD1 (6 bases). Germline CDR1 and CDR2: ENHRY and SYGVKD. The CDR3 extends over 15 amino acids. V was trimmed by 10 bases and J by 0 bases, leaving 15 bases between them. The CDR3 region has the DNA TGTGCCACCCAGGGGTCTGGGACAACTAATGAAAAACTGTTTTTT. Its protein product is CATQGSGTTNEKLFF.

This chain links TRBV18 with TRBJ2-1, with D possibly being TRBD1 (6 bases). Trimming shortened V by 3 bases and J by 8 bases, and 26 bases separated the two germline ends. The CDR3 length is 18 residues. Per the germline V gene, CDR1 is KGHSH and CDR2 is LQKENI. As DNA, the CDR3 is TGTGCCAGCTCACCGGGAAGCCAACAGGGACATCGGTGGGATGAGCAGTTCTTC. Its protein product is CASSPGSQQGHRWDEQFF.

This clone was picked up one time. The chain carries TRBV4-3 and TRBJ1-5; D is perhaps TRBD1 (5 bases). Germline V gene sequence: CDR1 LGHNA, CDR2 YSLEER. With 0 bases removed from V and 7 bases from J, the gap between germline ends came to 13 bases. This CDR3 spans 15 amino acids. This CDR3 reads CASSQEPTANQPQHF. Here the CDR3 DNA reads TGCGCCAGCAGCCAAGAGCCGACAGCAAACCAGCCCCAGCATTTT.

This chain connects TRBV11-2 to TRBJ2-5, with a possible D match to TRBD2 (5 bases). CDR3 size: 13 residues. Germline CDR1 is SGHAT and CDR2 is FQNNGV. V lost 2 bases, J lost 4 bases, and 8 bases lay in between. The CDR3 nucleotides read TGTGCCAGCAGCTTACGGGGATCAGAGACCCAGTACTTC. Translating gives CASSLRGSETQYF.

The rearrangement links TRBV7-9 to TRBJ1-5; D gene ambiguous. The CDR3 consists of 15 residues. Per the germline V gene, CDR1 is SEHNR and CDR2 is FQNEAQ (reference sequence). V was trimmed by 6 bases and J by 0 bases, leaving 12 bases between them. CDR3 sequence reads: CASSPDGYSNQPQHF. The CDR3 DNA reads as TGTGCCAGCAGTCCGGACGGATATAGCAATCAGCCCCAGCATTTT. The full variable domain, rest sourced from reference TRBV7-9 and TRBJ1-5, is DTGVSQNPRHKITKRGQNVTFRCDPISEHNRLYWYRQTLGQGPEFLTYFQNEAQLEKSRLLSDRFSAERPKGSFSTLEIQRTEQGDSAMYLCASSPDGYSNQPQHFGDGTRLSIL.

The rearrangement joins TRBV14 to TRBJ1-1; D unresolved. Per germline, CDR1 SGHDN and CDR2 FVKESK. The CDR3 contains 15 residues. V was shortened by 6 bases and J by 1 base, with 15 bases between the two germline ends. In DNA, the CDR3 is TGTGCCAGCAGAGGGTGGATTGCAGAGAACACTGAAGCTTTCTTT. It encodes CASRGWIAENTEAFF.

V is TRBV10-3 and J is TRBJ1-4; D gene uncertain. The V gene lost 8 bases and the J gene lost 6 bases, with 16 bases spanning the gap. Germline V gene lookup returns CDR1 ENHRY and CDR2 SYGVKD. The CDR3 loop spans 14 amino acids. CDR3 sequence (DNA): TGTGCCATCTCCACCTCCGCGGCGGATGAAAAACTGTTTTTT. Translated, it gives CAISTSAADEKLFF.

The chain links TRBV19 to TRBJ1-1, with no clear D. The CDR3 has 13 residues. Between the trimmed V and J ends, which lost 7 bases and 0 bases, there was a span of 9 bases. The germline CDR1 and CDR2 sequences are LNHDA and SQIVND (reference sequence). This CDR3 reads CASTQRLNTEAFF. As DNA, the CDR3 is TGTGCCAGTACCCAGAGGTTGAACACTGAAGCTTTCTTT.

The chain is built from TRBV7-6 and TRBJ2-2; 9 nucleotides align to TRBD1. Germline V gene data show CDR1 as SGHVS and CDR2 as FNYEAQ. V shed 5 bases and J 4 bases; nucleotides not matched to a gene: 2. The length of the CDR3 is 14 residues. This CDR3 reads CASSRQGGTGELFF. The CDR3 coding sequence is TGTGCCAGCAGCCGACAGGGGGGCACCGGGGAGCTGTTTTTT.

The rearrangement uses TRBV6-5 and TRBJ1-1; TRBD1 might be the D (5 bases). V was cut by 6 bases and J by 0 bases, with 11 bases left in between. This CDR3 comprises 14 residues. Germline CDR1 reads MNHEY; CDR2 reads SVGAGI. The CDR3 sequence: CASRPGTVNTEAFF. In DNA, the CDR3 is TGTGCCAGCAGGCCTGGGACTGTGAACACTGAAGCTTTCTTT.